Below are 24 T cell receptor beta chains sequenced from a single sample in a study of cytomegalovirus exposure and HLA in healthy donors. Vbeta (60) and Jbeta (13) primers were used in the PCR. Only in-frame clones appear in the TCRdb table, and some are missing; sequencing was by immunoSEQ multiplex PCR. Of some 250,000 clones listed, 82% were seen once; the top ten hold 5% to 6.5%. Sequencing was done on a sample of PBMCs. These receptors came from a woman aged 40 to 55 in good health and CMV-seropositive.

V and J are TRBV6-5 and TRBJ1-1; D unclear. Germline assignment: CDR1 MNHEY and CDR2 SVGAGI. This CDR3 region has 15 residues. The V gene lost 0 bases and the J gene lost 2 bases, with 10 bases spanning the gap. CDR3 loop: CASSYSGSRNTEAFF. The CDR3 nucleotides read TGTGCCAGCAGTTACTCAGGGAGCCGAAACACTGAAGCTTTCTTT.

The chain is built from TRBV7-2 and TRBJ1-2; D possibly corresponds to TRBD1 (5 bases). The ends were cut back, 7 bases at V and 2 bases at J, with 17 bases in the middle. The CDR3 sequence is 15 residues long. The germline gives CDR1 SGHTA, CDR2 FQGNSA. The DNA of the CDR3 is TGTGCCAGCATCCCCACGCAGGGATTAAACTATGGCTACACCTTC. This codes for CASIPTQGLNYGYTF.

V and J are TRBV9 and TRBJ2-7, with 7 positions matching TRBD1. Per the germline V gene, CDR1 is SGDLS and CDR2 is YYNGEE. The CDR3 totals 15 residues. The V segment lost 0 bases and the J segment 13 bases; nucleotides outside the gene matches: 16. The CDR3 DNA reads TGTGCCAGCAGCGTAGTCGGGGACAGCTCCGCCGGGGTATACTTC. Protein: CASSVVGDSSAGVYF.

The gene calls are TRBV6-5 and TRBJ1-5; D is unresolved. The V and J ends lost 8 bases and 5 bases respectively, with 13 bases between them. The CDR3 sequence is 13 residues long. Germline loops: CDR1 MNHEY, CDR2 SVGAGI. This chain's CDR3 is CASRAVRYQPQHF. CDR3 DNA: TGTGCCAGCCGAGCGGTCCGATATCAGCCCCAGCATTTT.

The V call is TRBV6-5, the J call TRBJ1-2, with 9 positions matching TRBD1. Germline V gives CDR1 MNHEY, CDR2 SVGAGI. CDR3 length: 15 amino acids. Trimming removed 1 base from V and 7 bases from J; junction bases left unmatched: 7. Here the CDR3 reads CASSYWTGESTGYTF. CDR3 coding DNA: TGTGCCAGCAGTTACTGGACAGGGGAGTCGACTGGCTACACCTTC.

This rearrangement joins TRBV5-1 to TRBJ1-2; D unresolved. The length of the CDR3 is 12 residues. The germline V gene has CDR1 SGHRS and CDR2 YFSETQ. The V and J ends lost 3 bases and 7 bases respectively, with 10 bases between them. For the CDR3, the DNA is TGCGCCAGCAGCTCGGGAGAATTTGGCTACACCTTC. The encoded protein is CASSSGEFGYTF.

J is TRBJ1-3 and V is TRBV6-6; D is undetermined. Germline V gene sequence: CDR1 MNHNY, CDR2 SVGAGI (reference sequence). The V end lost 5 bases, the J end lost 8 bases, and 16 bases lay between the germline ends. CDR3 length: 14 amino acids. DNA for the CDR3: TGTGCCAGCAGTACCCCTCCCGAGGGAGACACCATATATTTT. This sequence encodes CASSTPPEGDTIYF.

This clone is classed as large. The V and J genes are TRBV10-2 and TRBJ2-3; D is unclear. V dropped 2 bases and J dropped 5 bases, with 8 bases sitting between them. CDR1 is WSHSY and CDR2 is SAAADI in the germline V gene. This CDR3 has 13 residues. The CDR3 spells CASSEDLRDTQYF. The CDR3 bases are TGCGCCAGCAGTGAGGACTTAAGAGATACGCAGTATTTT.

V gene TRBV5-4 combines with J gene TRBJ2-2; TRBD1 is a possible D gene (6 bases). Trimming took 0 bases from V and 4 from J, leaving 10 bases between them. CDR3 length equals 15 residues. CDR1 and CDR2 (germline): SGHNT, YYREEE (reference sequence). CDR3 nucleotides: TGTGCCAGCAGCTTGGGGACAGAAGCCACCGGGGAGCTGTTTTTT. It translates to CASSLGTEATGELFF.

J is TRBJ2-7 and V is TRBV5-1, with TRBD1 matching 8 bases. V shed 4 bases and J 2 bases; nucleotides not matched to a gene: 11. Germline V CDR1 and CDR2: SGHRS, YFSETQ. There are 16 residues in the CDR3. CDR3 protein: CASSDRPGQAAYEQYF. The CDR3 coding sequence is TGCGCCAGCAGCGACCGCCCGGGACAGGCCGCCTACGAGCAGTACTTC.

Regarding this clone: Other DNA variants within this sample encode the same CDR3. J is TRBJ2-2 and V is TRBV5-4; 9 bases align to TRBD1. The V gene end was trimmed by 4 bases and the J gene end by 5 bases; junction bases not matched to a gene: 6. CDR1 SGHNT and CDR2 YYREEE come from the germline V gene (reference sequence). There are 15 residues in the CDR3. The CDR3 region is CASSLPGQGTGELFF. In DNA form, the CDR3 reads TGTGCCAGCAGCCTGCCGGGACAGGGAACCGGGGAGCTGTTTTTT.

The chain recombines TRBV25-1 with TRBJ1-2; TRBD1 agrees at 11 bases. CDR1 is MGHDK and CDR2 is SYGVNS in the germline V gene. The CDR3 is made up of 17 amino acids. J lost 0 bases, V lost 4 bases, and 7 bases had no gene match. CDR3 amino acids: CASSAWDRGKANYGYTF. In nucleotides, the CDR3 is TGTGCCAGCAGTGCCTGGGACAGGGGGAAAGCTAACTATGGCTACACCTTC.

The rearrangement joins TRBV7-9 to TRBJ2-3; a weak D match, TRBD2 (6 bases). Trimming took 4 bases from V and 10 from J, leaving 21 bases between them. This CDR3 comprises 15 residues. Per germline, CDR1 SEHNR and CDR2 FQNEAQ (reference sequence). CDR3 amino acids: CASSSPGRVSGAQYF. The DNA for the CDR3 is TGTGCCAGCAGCTCCCCGGGGCGGGTCTCGGGGGCGCAGTATTTT.

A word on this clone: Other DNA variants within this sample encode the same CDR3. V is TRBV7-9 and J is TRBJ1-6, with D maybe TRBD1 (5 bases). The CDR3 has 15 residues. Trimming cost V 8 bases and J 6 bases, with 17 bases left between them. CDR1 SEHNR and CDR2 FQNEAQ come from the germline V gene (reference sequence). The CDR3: CASGAGPQLNSPLHF. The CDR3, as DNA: TGTGCCAGCGGGGCAGGCCCACAACTTAATTCACCCCTCCACTTT.

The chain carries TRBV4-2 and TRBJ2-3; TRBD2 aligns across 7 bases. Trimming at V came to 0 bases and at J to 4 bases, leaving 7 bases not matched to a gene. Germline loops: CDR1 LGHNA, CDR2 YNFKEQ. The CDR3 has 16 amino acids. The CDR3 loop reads CASSQEGAGDPDTQYF. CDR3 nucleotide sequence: TGTGCCAGCAGCCAAGAGGGTGCGGGAGATCCAGATACGCAGTATTTT.

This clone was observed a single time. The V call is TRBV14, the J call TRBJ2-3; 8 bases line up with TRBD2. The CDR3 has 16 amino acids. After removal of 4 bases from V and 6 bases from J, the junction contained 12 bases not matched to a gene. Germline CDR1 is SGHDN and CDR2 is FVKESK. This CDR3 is CASSLLTKAGADTQYF. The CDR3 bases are TGTGCCAGCAGCCTATTAACTAAAGCGGGGGCGGATACGCAGTATTTT.

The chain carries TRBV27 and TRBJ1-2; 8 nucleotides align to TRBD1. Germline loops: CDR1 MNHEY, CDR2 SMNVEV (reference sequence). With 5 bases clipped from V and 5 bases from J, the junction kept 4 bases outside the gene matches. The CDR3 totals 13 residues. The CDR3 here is CASSPDRVYGYTF. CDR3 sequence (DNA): TGTGCCAGCAGTCCGGACAGGGTTTATGGCTACACCTTC.

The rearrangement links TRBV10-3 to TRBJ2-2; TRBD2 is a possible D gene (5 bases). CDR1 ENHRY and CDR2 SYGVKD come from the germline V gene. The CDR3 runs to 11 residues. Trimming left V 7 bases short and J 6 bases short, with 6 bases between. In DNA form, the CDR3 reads TGTGCCATCACGAGGGCCGGGGAGCTGTTTTTT. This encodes CAITRAGELFF.

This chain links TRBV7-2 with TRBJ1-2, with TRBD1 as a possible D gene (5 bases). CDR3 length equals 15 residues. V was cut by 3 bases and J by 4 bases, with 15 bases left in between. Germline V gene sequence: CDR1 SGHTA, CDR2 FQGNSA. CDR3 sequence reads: CASSFADSPLYGYTF. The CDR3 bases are TGTGCCAGCAGCTTTGCCGACAGCCCCCTCTATGGCTACACCTTC.

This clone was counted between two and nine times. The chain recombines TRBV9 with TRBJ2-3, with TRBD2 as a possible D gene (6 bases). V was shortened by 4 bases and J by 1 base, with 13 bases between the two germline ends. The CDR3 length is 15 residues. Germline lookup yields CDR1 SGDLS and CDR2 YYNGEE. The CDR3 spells CASSHSPGGTDTQYF. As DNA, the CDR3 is TGTGCCAGCAGCCATTCCCCGGGGGGCACAGATACGCAGTATTTT.

For the CDR3, the DNA is TGTGCCAGCAGGGGACAGGAAACACCTTCAGATACGCAGTATTTT. It yields the protein CASRGQETPSDTQYF. This sequence joins TRBV21-1 and TRBJ2-3; TRBD1 reflects the table's D call only, with no check against the DNA. TRBV21-1 is assigned pseudogene status. The length of the CDR3 is 15 residues.

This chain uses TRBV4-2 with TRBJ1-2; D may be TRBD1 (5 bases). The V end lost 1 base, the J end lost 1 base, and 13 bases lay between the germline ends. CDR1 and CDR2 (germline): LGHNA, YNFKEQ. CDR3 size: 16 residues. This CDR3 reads CASSQGGSADNYGYTF. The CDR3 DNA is TGTGCCAGCAGCCAAGGGGGCTCGGCCGATAACTATGGCTACACCTTC.

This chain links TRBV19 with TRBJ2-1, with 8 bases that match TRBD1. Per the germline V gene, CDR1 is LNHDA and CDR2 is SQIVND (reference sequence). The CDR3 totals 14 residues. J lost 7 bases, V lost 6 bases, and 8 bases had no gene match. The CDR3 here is CASRSGGAGNEQFF. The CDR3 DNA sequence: TGTGCCAGTAGATCAGGGGGCGCGGGTAATGAGCAGTTCTTC.

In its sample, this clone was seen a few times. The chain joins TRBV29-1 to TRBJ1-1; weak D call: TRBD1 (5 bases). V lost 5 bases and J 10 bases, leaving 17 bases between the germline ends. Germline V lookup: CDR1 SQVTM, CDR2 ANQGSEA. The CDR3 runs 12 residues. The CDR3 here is CSVPRKGRGAFF. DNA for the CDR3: TGCAGCGTTCCCAGGAAGGGAAGGGGAGCTTTCTTT.